These 21 T cell receptor beta chains share one sample of origin, sequenced in a study of beta chain features in type 1 diabetes. cDNA synthesis used the whole RNA isolate, giving expressed TCRB sequences. Clones were read by immunoSEQ multiplex PCR, and TCRdb kept only the in-frame ones, dropping some. The repertoire holds about 42,000 clones, approximately 49% seen once, with around 0.25% in the top ten. Sequencing used stem cell memory CD4+ T cells from blood. These TCRs come from a woman in her thirties in good health.

The chain couples TRBV5-1 to TRBJ1-4, with 7 bases matching TRBD1. The CDR3 loop spans 14 amino acids. Germline V gives CDR1 SGHRS, CDR2 YFSETQ. The trim removed 3 bases at V and 2 bases at J, leaving 1 base unmatched. The CDR3 DNA is TGCGCCAGCAGCTCGGGACAGACTAATGAAAAACTGTTTTTT. This gives the protein CASSSGQTNEKLFF.

The chain couples TRBV29-1 to TRBJ1-2; 8 nucleotides agree with TRBD1. This CDR3 has 13 residues. Germline V lookup: CDR1 SQVTM, CDR2 ANQGSEA. With V trimmed by 6 bases and J by 7 bases, 10 bases remained unmatched. The CDR3 spells CSVARGHGVGYTF. Here the CDR3 DNA reads TGCAGCGTCGCCAGGGGGCACGGGGTTGGCTACACCTTC.

This clone was counted between two and nine times. The CDR3 region has the DNA TGTGCCAGCATAAGTAGCGGGAGGGCCATGTTTTTCGATACGCAGTATTTT. It yields the protein CASISSGRAMFFDTQYF. The chain has TRBV7-9 and TRBJ2-3; 11 positions agree with TRBD2. V was clipped by 7 bases and J by 6 bases; unmatched bases: 15. The CDR3 has 17 amino acids. Germline V CDR1 and CDR2: SEHNR, FQNEAQ (reference sequence).

This chain joins TRBV7-2 and TRBJ2-7; 13 bases are a match to TRBD2. Germline loops: CDR1 SGHTA, CDR2 FQGNSA. The V gene end was trimmed by 5 bases and the J gene end by 6 bases; junction bases not matched to a gene: 10. This CDR3 spans 16 amino acids. The CDR3 sequence: CASSPRTSGRPIEQYF. In nucleotides, the CDR3 is TGTGCCAGCAGCCCTCGGACTAGCGGGAGACCAATCGAGCAGTACTTC.

The chain joins TRBV28 to TRBJ2-7, with D possibly matching TRBD2 (6 bases). In germline, CDR1 is MDHEN, CDR2 SYDVKM. The V and J ends lost 6 bases and 6 bases respectively, with 21 bases between them. CDR3 length: 15 residues. CDR3 DNA sequence: TGTGCCAGCAGCCAACCGACCGGGACTGGGGGCGAGCAGTACTTC. It encodes CASSQPTGTGGEQYF.

This clone was counted between two and nine times. The CDR3 DNA reads as TGCAGCGCCGGGACAGGGGTGACCTATGGCTACACCTTC. Amino acid sequence: CSAGTGVTYGYTF. The rearrangement joins TRBV29-1 to TRBJ1-2, with TRBD1 matching over 10 bases. Germline lookup yields CDR1 SQVTM and CDR2 ANQGSEA. The V segment lost 7 bases and the J segment 4 bases; nucleotides outside the gene matches: 6. The CDR3 contains 13 residues.

The chain combines TRBV5-1 with TRBJ2-7; perhaps TRBD2 as D (6 bases). Germline V gene sequence: CDR1 SGHRS, CDR2 YFSETQ. V was shortened by 4 bases and J by 6 bases, with 23 bases between the two germline ends. CDR3 length equals 16 residues. CDR3 coding DNA: TGCGCCAGCAGCAACCGGGACTCCGGCGCTCGCGGCGAGCAGTACTTC. As protein: CASSNRDSGARGEQYF.

The chain employs TRBV5-1 and TRBJ2-7; 8 nucleotides align to TRBD2. The junction had 3 bases not matched to a gene; V was cut back by 0 bases and J by 4 bases. Per germline, CDR1 SGHRS and CDR2 YFSETQ. The CDR3 has 14 amino acids. The CDR3 is CASSLDPSGYEQYF. CDR3 coding DNA: TGCGCCAGCAGCTTGGATCCTAGCGGGTACGAGCAGTACTTC.

The V and J genes are TRBV14 and TRBJ2-1; the match to TRBD1 covers 8 bases. CDR3 length: 17 amino acids. Trimming cost V 4 bases and J 4 bases; bases outside gene matches: 12. CDR1 and CDR2 (germline): SGHDN, FVKESK. The CDR3 is CASSPRTGTLPYNEQFF. The CDR3 DNA reads as TGTGCCAGCAGCCCGCGGACAGGGACCCTTCCTTACAATGAGCAGTTCTTC.

The chain uses TRBV7-2 and TRBJ2-2, with 7 bases identical to TRBD2. The CDR3 is made up of 16 amino acids. The germline V gene encodes CDR1 SGHTA and CDR2 FQGNSA. V gave up 5 bases and J gave up 5 bases; unmatched junction bases: 11. The CDR3 reads CASSQAASGRTGELFF. The DNA of the CDR3 is TGTGCCAGCAGCCAGGCGGCTAGCGGACGAACCGGGGAGCTGTTTTTT.

This clone was detected only a few times. The chain uses TRBV9 and TRBJ2-3; 13 bases map to TRBD2. Looked up from germline, CDR1 is SGDLS and CDR2 is YYNGEE. The V segment lost 3 bases and the J segment 6 bases; nucleotides outside the gene matches: 7. The CDR3 is 16 amino acids. In DNA form, the CDR3 reads TGTGCCAGCAGCGCCGGACTAGCGGGAGATATTGATACGCAGTATTTT. Amino acids: CASSAGLAGDIDTQYF.

The chain couples TRBV15 to TRBJ2-2, with no clear D. The CDR3 length is 14 residues. The germline V gene encodes CDR1 LNHNV and CDR2 YYDKDF (reference sequence). V was shortened by 1 base and J by 1 base, with 4 bases between the two germline ends. In nucleotides, the CDR3 is TGTGCCACCAGCAGAGCCTGGAACACCGGGGAGCTGTTTTTT. This encodes CATSRAWNTGELFF. The entire variable domain, with the rest obtained from reference TRBV15 and TRBJ2-2, is as follows: DAMVIQNPRYQVTQFGKPVTLSCSQTLNHNVMYWYQQKSSQAPKLLFHYYDKDFNNEADTPDNFQSRRPNTSFCFLDIRSPGLGDTAMYLCATSRAWNTGELFFGEGSRLTVL.

This chain links TRBV29-1 with TRBJ1-5; 8 positions agree with TRBD1. The CDR3 extends over 15 amino acids. V lost 1 base and J lost 3; bases outside the gene matches: 5. Germline CDR1 is SQVTM and CDR2 is ANQGSEA. CDR3 bases: TGCAGCGTTGAAGGCAGGGGGCGTTACAATCAGCCCCAGCATTTT. Its protein is CSVEGRGRYNQPQHF.

The gene calls are TRBV4-3 and TRBJ2-1; 11 nucleotides align to TRBD1. CDR1 LGHNA and CDR2 YSLEER come from the germline V gene. This CDR3 is 16 amino acids long. The V gene end was trimmed by 2 bases and the J gene end by 3 bases; junction bases not matched to a gene: 3. This CDR3 reads CASSQRTGGLYNEQFF. The CDR3 coding sequence is TGCGCCAGCAGCCAACGGACAGGGGGCCTCTACAATGAGCAGTTCTTC.

This rearrangement joins TRBV19 to TRBJ2-5; D call uncertain. This CDR3 is 14 amino acids long. The germline V gene has CDR1 LNHDA and CDR2 SQIVND (reference sequence). V was trimmed by 2 bases and J by 5 bases, leaving 12 bases between them. CDR3 sequence: CASSIPGGVETQYF. CDR3 DNA: TGTGCCAGTAGTATACCCGGCGGAGTGGAGACCCAGTACTTC.

The rearrangement uses TRBV6-1 and TRBJ1-4; D might be TRBD1 (6 bases). CDR1 is MNHNS, CDR2 SASEGT, per germline. This CDR3 is built from 15 residues. The CDR3 reads CAGREGGATNEKLFF. The CDR3 region has the DNA TGTGCTGGCAGGGAGGGGGGTGCAACTAATGAAAAACTGTTTTTT.

V usage is TRBV7-2 and J usage is TRBJ2-5; 7 bases map to TRBD2. The J segment lost 5 bases and the V segment lost 3 bases, leaving 6 bases of the junction unmatched. The CDR3 runs 14 residues. Germline V gene data show CDR1 as SGHTA and CDR2 as FQGNSA. CDR3 region: CASSLAGVGETQYF. CDR3 DNA sequence: TGTGCCAGCAGCTTGGCGGGAGTCGGCGAGACCCAGTACTTC.

The chain couples TRBV7-8 to TRBJ2-3, with 13 nucleotides matching TRBD2. The CDR3 has 16 residues. Germline CDR1 and CDR2: SGHVS and FQNEAQ. V gave up 5 bases and J gave up 2 bases; unmatched junction bases: 4. This chain's CDR3 is CASSLGTSGITDTQYF. In DNA form, the CDR3 reads TGTGCCAGCAGCCTAGGGACTAGCGGGATCACAGATACGCAGTATTTT.

The chain couples TRBV4-3 to TRBJ2-2, with 8 bases matching TRBD1. CDR1 LGHNA and CDR2 YSLEER come from the germline V gene. The CDR3 has 14 amino acids. V was pared by 2 bases and J by 6 bases, with 2 bases of the junction left unmatched. The CDR3 nucleotides read TGCGCCAGCAGCCAATCGGACAGGGCCGGGGAGCTGTTTTTT. It translates to CASSQSDRAGELFF.

This clone has just a few counts. V usage is TRBV5-4 and J usage is TRBJ2-5; TRBD2 agrees at 9 bases. CDR3 length equals 15 residues. After removal of 1 base from V and 4 bases from J, the junction contained 5 bases not matched to a gene. The germline gives CDR1 SGHNT, CDR2 YYREEE (reference sequence). CDR3 DNA sequence: TGTGCCAGCAGCTTGTTTGATAGCGGGAGAGAGACCCAGTACTTC. This codes for CASSLFDSGRETQYF.

This clone occurred a few times. This chain connects TRBV2 to TRBJ2-5; 8 bases align to TRBD2. The CDR3 is 15 amino acids. The ends lost 4 bases at V and 2 bases at J; junction bases unmatched: 6. Germline loops: CDR1 SNHLY, CDR2 FYNNEI. The CDR3 nucleotides are TGTGCCAGCAGTGTAAGCGGGAGCGATCAAGAGACCCAGTACTTC. It translates to CASSVSGSDQETQYF.